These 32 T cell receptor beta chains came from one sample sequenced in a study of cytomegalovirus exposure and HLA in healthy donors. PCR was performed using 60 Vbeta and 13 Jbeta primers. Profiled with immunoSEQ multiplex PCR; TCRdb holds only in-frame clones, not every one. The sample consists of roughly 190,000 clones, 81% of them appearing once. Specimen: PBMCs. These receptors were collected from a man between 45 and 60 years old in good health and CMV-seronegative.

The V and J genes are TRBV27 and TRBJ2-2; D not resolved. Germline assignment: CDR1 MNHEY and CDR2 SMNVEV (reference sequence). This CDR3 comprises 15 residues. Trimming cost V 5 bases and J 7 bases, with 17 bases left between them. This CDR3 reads CASSLHPALRGELFF. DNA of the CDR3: TGTGCCAGCAGTCTCCATCCAGCGTTGCGCGGGGAGCTGTTTTTT.

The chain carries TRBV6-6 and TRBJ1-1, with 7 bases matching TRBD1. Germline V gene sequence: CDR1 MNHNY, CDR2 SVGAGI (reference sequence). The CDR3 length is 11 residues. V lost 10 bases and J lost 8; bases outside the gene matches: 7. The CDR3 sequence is CATYLGGEAFF. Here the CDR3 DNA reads TGTGCCACCTATTTAGGGGGCGAAGCTTTCTTT.

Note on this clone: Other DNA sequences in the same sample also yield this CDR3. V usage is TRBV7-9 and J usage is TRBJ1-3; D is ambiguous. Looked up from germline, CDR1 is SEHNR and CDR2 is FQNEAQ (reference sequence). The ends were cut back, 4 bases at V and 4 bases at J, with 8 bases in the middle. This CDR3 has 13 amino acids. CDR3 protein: CASSSRRGNTIYF. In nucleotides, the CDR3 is TGTGCCAGCAGCTCACGCAGAGGAAACACCATATATTTT.

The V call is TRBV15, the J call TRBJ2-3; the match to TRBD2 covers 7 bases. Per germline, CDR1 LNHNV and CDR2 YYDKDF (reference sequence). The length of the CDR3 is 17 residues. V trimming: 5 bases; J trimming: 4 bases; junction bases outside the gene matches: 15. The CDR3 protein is CATSRGVTRDGADTQYF. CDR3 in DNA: TGTGCCACCAGCCGGGGGGTTACTAGAGACGGGGCAGATACGCAGTATTTT.

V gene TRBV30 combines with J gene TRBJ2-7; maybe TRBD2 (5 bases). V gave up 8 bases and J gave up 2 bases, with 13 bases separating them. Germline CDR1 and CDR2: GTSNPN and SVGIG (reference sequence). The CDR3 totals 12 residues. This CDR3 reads CAGGDTPYEQYF. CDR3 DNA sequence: TGTGCCGGAGGTGACACCCCCTACGAGCAGTACTTC.

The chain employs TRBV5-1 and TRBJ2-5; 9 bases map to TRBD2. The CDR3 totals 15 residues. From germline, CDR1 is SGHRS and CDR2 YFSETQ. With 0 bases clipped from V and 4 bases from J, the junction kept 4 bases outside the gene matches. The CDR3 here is CASSLVLAGPETQYF. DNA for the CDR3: TGCGCCAGCAGCTTGGTTCTAGCGGGGCCAGAGACCCAGTACTTC.

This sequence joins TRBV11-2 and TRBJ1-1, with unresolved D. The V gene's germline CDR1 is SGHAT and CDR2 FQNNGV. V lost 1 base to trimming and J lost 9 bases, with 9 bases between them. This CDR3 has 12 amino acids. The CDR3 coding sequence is TGTGCCAGCAGCTTAGGGACGGGAAAAGCTTTCTTT. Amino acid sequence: CASSLGTGKAFF.

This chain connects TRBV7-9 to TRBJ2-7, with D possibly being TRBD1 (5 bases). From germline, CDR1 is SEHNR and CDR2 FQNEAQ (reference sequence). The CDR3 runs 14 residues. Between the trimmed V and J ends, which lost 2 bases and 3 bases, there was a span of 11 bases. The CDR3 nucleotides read TGTGCCAGCAGCTTAAACGGACAAAACTACGAGCAGTACTTC. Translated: CASSLNGQNYEQYF.

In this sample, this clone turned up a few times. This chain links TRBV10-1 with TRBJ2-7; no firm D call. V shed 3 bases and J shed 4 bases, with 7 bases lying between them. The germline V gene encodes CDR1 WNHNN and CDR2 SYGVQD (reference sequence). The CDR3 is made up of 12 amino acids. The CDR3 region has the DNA TGCGCCAGCAGTGACCCCGGGTACGAGCAGTACTTC. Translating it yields CASSDPGYEQYF.

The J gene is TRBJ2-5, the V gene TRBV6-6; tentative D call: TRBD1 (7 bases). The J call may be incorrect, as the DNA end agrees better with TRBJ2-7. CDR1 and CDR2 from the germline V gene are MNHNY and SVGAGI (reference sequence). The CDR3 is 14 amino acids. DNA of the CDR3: TGTGCCAGCAGTCGGGGGCAGGGGGCCTACGAGCAGTACTTC. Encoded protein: CASSRGQGAYEQYF.

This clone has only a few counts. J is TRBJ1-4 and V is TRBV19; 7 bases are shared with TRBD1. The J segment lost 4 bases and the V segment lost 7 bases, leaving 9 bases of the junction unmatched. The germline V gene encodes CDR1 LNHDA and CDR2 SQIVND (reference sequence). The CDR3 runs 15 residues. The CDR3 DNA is TGTGCCAGTAAGTCGCGCGGGACAGTTAATGAAAAACTGTTTTTT. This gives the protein CASKSRGTVNEKLFF.

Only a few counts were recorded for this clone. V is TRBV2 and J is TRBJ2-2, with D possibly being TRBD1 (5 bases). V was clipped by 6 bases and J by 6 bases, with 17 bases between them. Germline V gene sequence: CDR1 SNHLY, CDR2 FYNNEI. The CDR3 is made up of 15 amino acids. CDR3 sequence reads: CASSEARAYAGELFF. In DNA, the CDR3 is TGTGCCAGCAGCGAGGCCAGGGCCTACGCCGGGGAGCTGTTTTTT.

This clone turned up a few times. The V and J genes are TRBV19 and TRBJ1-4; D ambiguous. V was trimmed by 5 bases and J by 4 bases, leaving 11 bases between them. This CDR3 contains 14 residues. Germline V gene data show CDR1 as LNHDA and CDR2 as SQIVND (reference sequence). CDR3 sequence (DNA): TGTGCCAGTAGTGTGACTTTCTTTAATGAAAAACTGTTTTTT. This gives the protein CASSVTFFNEKLFF.

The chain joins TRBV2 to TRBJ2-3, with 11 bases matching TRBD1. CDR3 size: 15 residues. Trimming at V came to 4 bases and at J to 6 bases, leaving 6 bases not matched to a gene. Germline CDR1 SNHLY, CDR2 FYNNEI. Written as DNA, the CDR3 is TGTGCCAGCAGTGCCGGGGGACAGGGGGGCGATACGCAGTATTTT. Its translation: CASSAGGQGGDTQYF.

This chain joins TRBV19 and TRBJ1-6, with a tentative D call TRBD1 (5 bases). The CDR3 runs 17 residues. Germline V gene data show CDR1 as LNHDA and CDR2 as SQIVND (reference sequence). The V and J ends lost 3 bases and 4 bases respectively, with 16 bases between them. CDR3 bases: TGTGCCAGTAGTATGGAAACAGGAATGGGGTATAATTCACCCCTCCACTTT. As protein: CASSMETGMGYNSPLHF.

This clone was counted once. CDR3 in amino acids: CASSGRDRGLNTEAFF. CDR3 in DNA: TGTGCCAGCAGCGGGAGGGACAGGGGATTGAACACTGAAGCTTTCTTT. V gene TRBV5-8 combines with J gene TRBJ1-1; 10 nucleotides agree with TRBD1. CDR1 and CDR2 (germline): SGHTS, YDEGEE. V gave up 4 bases and J gave up 0 bases; unmatched junction bases: 6. This CDR3 spans 16 amino acids.

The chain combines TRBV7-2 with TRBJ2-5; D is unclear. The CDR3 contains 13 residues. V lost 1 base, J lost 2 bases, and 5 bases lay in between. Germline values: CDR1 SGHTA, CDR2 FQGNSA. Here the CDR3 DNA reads TGTGCCAGCAGCTTAGACAGTCAAGAGACCCAGTACTTC. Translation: CASSLDSQETQYF. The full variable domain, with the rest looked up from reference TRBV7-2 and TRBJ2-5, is GAGVSQSPSNKVTEKGKDVELRCDPISGHTALYWYRQSLGQGLEFLIYFQGNSAPDKSGLPSDRFSAERTGGSVSTLTIQRTQQEDSAVYLCASSLDSQETQYFGPGTRLLVL.

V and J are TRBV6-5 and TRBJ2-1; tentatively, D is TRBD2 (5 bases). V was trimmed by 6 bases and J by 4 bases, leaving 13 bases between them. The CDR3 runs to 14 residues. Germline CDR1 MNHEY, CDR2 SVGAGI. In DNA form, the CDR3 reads TGTGCCAGCAGCTACCGGGGTCTATACAATGAGCAGTTCTTC. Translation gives CASSYRGLYNEQFF.

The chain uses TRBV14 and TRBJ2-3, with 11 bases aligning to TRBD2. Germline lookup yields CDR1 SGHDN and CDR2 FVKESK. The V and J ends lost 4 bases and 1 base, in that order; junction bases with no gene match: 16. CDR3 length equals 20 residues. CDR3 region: CASSRKLAGASFVGTDTQYF. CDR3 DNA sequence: TGTGCCAGCAGCCGCAAACTAGCGGGGGCCTCCTTTGTCGGCACAGATACGCAGTATTTT.

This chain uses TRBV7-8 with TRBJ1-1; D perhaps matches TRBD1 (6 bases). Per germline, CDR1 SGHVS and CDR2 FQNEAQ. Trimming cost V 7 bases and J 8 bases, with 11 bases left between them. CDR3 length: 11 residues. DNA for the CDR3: TGTGCCAGCATCTATGGACAGGAAGCTTTCTTT. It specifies CASIYGQEAFF.

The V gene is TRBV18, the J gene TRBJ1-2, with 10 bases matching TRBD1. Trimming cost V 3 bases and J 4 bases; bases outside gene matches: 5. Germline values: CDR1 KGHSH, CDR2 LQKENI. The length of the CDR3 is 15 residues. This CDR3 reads CASSPGTGDLYGYTF. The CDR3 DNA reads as TGTGCCAGCTCACCGGGGACAGGGGATCTCTATGGCTACACCTTC.

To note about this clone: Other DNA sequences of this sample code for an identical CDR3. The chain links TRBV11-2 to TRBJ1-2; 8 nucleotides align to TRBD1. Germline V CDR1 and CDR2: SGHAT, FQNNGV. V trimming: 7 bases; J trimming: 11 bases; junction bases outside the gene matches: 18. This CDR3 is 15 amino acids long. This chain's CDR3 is CASNIERGQAFGYTF. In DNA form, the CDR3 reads TGTGCCAGCAACATCGAGAGGGGACAGGCTTTTGGTTACACCTTC. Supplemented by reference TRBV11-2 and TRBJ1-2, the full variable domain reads EAGVAQSPRYKIIEKRQSVAFWCNPISGHATLYWYQQILGQGPKLLIQFQNNGVVDDSQLPKDRFSAERLKGVDSTLKIQPAKLEDSAVYLCASNIERGQAFGYTFGSGTRLTVV.

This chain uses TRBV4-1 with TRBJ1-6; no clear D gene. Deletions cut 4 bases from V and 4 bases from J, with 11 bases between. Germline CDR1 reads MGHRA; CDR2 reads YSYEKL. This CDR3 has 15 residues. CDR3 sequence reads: CASSRGGDYNSPLHF. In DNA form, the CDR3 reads TGCGCCAGCAGCCGTGGCGGGGATTATAATTCACCCCTCCACTTT.

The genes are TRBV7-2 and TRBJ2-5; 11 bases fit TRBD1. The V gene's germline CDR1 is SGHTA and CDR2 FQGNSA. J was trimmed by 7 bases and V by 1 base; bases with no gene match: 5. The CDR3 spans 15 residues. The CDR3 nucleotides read TGTGCCAGCAGCTTAGGCGGGACAGGGGGGTGGACCCAGTACTTC. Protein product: CASSLGGTGGWTQYF.

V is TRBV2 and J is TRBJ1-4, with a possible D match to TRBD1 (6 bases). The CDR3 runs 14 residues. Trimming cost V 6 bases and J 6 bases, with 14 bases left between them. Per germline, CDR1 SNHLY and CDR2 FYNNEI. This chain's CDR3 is CASSQATGYEKLFF. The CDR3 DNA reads TGTGCCAGCAGCCAGGCGACAGGCTATGAAAAACTGTTTTTT.

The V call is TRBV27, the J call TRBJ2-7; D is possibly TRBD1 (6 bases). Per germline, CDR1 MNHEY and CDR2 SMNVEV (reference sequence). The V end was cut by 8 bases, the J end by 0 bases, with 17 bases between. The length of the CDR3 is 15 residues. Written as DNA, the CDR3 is TGTGCCAGCCCCGAGGCAGGGACAAGCTCCTACGAGCAGTACTTC. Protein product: CASPEAGTSSYEQYF.

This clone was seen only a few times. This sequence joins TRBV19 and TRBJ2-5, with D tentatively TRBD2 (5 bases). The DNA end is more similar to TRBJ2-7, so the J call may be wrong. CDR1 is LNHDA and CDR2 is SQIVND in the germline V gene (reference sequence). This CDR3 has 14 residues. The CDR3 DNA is TGTGCCAGTAGTTCCCGGACTGCCTCCTACGAGCAGTACTTC. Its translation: CASSSRTASYEQYF.

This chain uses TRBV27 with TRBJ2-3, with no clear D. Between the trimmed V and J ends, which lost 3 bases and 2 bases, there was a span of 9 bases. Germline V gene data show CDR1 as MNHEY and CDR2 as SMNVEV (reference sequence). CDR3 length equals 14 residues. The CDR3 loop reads CASSFWLHTDTQYF. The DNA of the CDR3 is TGTGCCAGCAGTTTCTGGCTCCACACAGATACGCAGTATTTT.

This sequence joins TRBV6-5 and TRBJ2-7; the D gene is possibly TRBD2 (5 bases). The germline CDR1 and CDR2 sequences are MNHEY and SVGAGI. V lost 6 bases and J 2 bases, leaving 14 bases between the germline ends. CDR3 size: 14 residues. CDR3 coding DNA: TGTGCCAGCAGCTCCAGCCCCGGGACCTACGAGCAGTACTTC. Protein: CASSSSPGTYEQYF.

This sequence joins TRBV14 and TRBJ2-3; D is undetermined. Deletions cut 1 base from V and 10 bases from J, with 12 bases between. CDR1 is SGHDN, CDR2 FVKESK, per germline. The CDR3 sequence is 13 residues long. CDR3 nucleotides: TGTGCCAGCAGCCAAGCCCGGTTTGTGGCGCAGTATTTT. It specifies CASSQARFVAQYF. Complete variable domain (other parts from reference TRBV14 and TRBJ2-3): EAGVTQFPSHSVIEKGQTVTLRCDPISGHDNLYWYRRVMGKEIKFLLHFVKESKQDESGMPNNRFLAERTGGTYSTLKVQPAELEDSGVYFCASSQARFVAQYFGPGTRLTVL.

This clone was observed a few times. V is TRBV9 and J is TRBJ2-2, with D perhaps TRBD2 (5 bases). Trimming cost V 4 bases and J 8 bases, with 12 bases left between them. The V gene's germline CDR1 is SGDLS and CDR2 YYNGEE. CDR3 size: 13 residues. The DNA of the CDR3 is TGTGCCAGCAGCACCCGGGAAGGAGGGGAGCTGTTTTTT. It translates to CASSTREGGELFF.

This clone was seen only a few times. The CDR3 region has the DNA TGTGCCAGCTACTGGACAGCCAGTAGCTCCTACGAGCAGTACTTC. It yields the protein CASYWTASSSYEQYF. The chain carries TRBV2 and TRBJ2-5, with TRBD1 as a possible D gene (6 bases). The tail of the sequence fits TRBJ2-7 better, so the J call may be wrong. This CDR3 is built from 15 residues. Germline V CDR1 and CDR2: SNHLY, FYNNEI.